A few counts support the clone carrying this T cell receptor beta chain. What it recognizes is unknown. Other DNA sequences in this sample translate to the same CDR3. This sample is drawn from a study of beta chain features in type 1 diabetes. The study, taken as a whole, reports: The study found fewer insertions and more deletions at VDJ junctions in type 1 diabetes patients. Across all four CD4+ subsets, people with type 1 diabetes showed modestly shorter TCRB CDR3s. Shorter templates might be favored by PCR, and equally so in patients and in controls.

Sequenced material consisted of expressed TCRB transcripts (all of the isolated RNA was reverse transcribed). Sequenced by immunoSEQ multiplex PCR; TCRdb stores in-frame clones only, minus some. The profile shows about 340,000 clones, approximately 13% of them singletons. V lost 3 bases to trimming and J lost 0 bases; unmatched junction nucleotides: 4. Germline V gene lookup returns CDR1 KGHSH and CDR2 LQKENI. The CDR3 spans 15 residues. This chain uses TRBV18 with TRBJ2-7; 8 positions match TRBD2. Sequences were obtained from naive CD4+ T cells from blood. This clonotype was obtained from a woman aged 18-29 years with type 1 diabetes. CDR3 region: CASSPAGGPSYEQYF. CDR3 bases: TGTGCCAGCTCACCCGCGGGAGGCCCCTCCTACGAGCAGTACTTC.